This entry features one T cell receptor (beta chain) sequence. As yet, its antigen is unknown. The germline V gene has CDR1 MNHEY and CDR2 SMNVEV (reference sequence). The CDR3 is 14 amino acids. V gave up 5 bases and J gave up 7 bases, with 17 bases separating them. The immunoSEQ assay was version 4, run in survey mode. Repertoires were generated with immunoSEQ multiplex PCR, while TCRdb's copy carries only in-frame clones and drops some. The repertoire consists of over 40,000 clones, with around 78% occurring once and the leading ten covering approximately 15%. The data are from a study of persistence of HIV-infected CD4 T cells. The study, taken as a whole, reports: TCRbeta richness was lower in CMV- and Gag-responding cells than in anti-CD3/anti-CD28-responding cells.

The stimulus was an HIV-1 Gag 15-mer peptide pool, about 1 ug/peptide/mL. CD40L-negative CD69-negative CD45RO-high memory CD4+ T cells were sorted as populations depleted of antigen-responding cells. This TCR was sampled from an adult man with HIV who was CMV-seropositive. This sample comprised CD4+ T cells sorted from PBMCs after approximately 19-hour stimulation, obtained from a patient who received antiretroviral therapy. The chain employs TRBV27 and TRBJ1-1; D not certain. Here the CDR3 DNA reads TGTGCCAGCAGTCTTCTCGACCGGGGAAGTGAAGCTTTCTTT. Translated: CASSLLDRGSEAFF.